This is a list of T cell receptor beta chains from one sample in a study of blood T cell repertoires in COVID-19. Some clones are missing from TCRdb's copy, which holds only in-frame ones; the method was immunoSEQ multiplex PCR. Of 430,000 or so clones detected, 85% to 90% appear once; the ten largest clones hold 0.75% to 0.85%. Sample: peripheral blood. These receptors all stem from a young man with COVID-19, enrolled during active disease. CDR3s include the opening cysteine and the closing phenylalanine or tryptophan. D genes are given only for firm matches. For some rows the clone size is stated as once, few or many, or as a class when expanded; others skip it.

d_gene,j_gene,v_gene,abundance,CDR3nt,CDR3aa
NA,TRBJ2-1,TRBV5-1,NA,TGCGCCAGCAGCTCACTTACGACTGACAATGAGCAGTTCTTC,CASSSLTTDNEQFF
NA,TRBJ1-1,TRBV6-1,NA,TGTGCCAGCAGTGATTACAGAGGGGAGGGTGACACTGAAGCTTTCTTT,CASSDYRGEGDTEAFF
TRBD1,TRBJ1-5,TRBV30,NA,TGTGCCTGGAGTGCCGAACGTACAGGGGGGAGTGGGCAGCCCCAGCATTTT,CAWSAERTGGSGQPQHF
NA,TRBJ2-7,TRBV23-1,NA,TGCGCCAGCAGTCAATCATTTTTTAGGACAGAGTCCTGCTACGAGCAGTACTTC,CASSQSFFRTESCYEQYF
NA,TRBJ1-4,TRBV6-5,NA,TGTGCCAGCAGGGCTGGGGCGACTAATGAAAAACTGTTTTTT,CASRAGATNEKLFF
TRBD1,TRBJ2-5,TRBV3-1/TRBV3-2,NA,TGTGCCAGCAGAACGACAGGGGGACAAGAGACCCAGTACTTC,CASRTTGGQETQYF
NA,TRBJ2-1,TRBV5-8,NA,TGTGCCGGGTGGACTCCCTCCTACAATGAGCAGTTCTTC,CAGWTPSYNEQFF
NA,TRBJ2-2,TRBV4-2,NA,TGTGCCAGCAGCCAAGCCCCGAGGGGGGGGAACACCGGGGAGCTGTTTTTT,CASSQAPRGGNTGELFF
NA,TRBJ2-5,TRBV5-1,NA,TGCGCCAGCAGCTTGGAAGCGGGTAGCTCGGCCCAAGAGACCCAGTACTTC,CASSLEAGSSAQETQYF
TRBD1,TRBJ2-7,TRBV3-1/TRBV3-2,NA,TGTGCCAGCAGCCAAGGGACAGGGGGGCCCTACGAGCAGTACTTC,CASSQGTGGPYEQYF
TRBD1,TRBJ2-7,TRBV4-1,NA,TGCGCCAGCAGCCTGACAGGGAGTGTCGACGAGCAGTACTTC,CASSLTGSVDEQYF
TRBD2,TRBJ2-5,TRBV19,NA,TGTGCCAGTAGTATTTTTGGTAGCGGGAGAAAACAAGAGACCCAGTACTTC,CASSIFGSGRKQETQYF
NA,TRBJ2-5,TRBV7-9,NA,TGTGCCAGCAGCTTAGCGCGGTACCAAGAGAAACTAGAGACCCAGTACTTC,CASSLARYQEKLETQYF
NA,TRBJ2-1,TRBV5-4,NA,TGTGCCAGCAGCCTGGGGGGGCTAGCGGCCTCCAATGAGCAGTTCTTC,CASSLGGLAASNEQFF
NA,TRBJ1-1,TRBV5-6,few,TGTGCCAGCAGCTTGCGGACAGAATTTAACACTGAAGCTTTCTTT,CASSLRTEFNTEAFF
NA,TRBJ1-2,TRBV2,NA,TGTGCCAGCAATACCCCGGATGGCTACACCTTC,CASNTPDGYTF
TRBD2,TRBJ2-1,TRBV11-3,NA,TGTGCCAGCAGCTTTTCAAGCGGGGGGTCCTACAATGAGCAGTTCTTC,CASSFSSGGSYNEQFF
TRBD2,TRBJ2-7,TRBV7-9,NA,TGTGCCAGCAGCGGGGGGAGGGACGGCGGTCCGGAGCAGTACTTC,CASSGGRDGGPEQYF
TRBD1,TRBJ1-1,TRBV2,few,TGTGCCAGCAGTGAATGGGACAGGGTGTTCTGG,CASSEWDRVFW
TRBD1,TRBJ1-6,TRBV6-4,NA,TGTGCCAGCCGAGACAGGGACGGCGATAATTCACCCCTCCACTTT,CASRDRDGDNSPLHF
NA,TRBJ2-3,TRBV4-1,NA,TGCGCCAGCAGCCCCTTCGCGGGCGGCACAGATACGCAGTATTTT,CASSPFAGGTDTQYF
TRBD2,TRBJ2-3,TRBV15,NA,TGTGCCACCAGCAGAGATCCGGGACTAGCGGGGTATACGCAGTATTTT,CATSRDPGLAGYTQYF
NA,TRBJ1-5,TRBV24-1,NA,TGTGCCACCAGTGACCACGGTTTGCTTCAGCCCCAGCATTTT,CATSDHGLLQPQHF
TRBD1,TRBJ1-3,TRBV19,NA,TGTGCCAGTAGTTCACAGGGGGCTGGTGGAAACACCATATATTTT,CASSSQGAGGNTIYF
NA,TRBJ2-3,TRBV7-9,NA,TGTGCCAGCAGCTTAGCGGGGGCCCGGACGGATACGCAGTATTTT,CASSLAGARTDTQYF
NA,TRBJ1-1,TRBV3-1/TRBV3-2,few,TGTGCCAGCAGCCAGGGGCGGACTGAAGCTTTCTTT,CASSQGRTEAFF
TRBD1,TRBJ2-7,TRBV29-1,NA,TGCAGCGTTGAAGAACTCAAGACAGGGGGCCGATACGAGCAGTACTTC,CSVEELKTGGRYEQYF
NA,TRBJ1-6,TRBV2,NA,TGTGCCAGCAGAGGGGGTCCCCTCCACTTT,CASRGGPLHF
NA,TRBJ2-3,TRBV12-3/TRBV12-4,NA,TGTGCCAGCAGGAGTCGCGATACGCAGTATTTT,CASRSRDTQYF
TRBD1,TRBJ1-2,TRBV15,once,TGTGCCACCAGCAGAGATAAGGGGACAGGGGGATTTGGTGGCTACACCTTC,CATSRDKGTGGFGGYTF
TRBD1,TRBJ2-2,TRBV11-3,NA,TGTGCCAGCAGCCCCCGACAGGGCGGGGAGCTGTTTTTT,CASSPRQGGELFF
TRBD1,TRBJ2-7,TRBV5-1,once,TGCGCCAGCAGCACGGGACAGGGACTCAGCTCCTACGAGCAGTACTTC,CASSTGQGLSSYEQYF
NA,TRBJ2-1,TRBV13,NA,TGTGCCAGCAGCATACAGGGAGCTAAGGGTGAGCAGTTCTTC,CASSIQGAKGEQFF
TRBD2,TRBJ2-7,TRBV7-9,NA,TGTGCCAGCAGCTCCGGGACTAGCCGAGCTAACGAGCAGTACTTC,CASSSGTSRANEQYF
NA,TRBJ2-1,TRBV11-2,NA,TGTGCCAGCAGCTTATTCGATGAGCAGTTCTTC,CASSLFDEQFF
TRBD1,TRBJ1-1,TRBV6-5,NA,TGTGCCAGCAGCTGGACAGGGGGGGGGACTGAAGCTTTCTTT,CASSWTGGGTEAFF
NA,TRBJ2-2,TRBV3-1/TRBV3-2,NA,TGTGCCAGCAGCCCCAGGACAGCCGGGGGGACCGGGGAGCTGTTTTTT,CASSPRTAGGTGELFF
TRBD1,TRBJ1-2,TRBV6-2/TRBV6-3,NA,TGTGCCAGCAGTTACTCGATGACAGGGTCTAGCTATGGCTACACCTTC,CASSYSMTGSSYGYTF
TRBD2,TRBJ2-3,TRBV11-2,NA,TGTGCCAGCAACCTACTAGCGGGAGGAAGCACAGATACGCAGTATTTT,CASNLLAGGSTDTQYF
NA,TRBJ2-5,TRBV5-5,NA,TGTGCCAGCAGCTTGGGTCCTAGCCATAGCCAAGAGACCCAGTACTTC,CASSLGPSHSQETQYF
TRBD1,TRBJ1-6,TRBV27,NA,TGTGCCAGCAGTTTAGGGACAGGGGTCTCACCCCTCCACTTT,CASSLGTGVSPLHF
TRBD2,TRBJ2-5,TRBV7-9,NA,TGTGCCAGCAGCTTGGTCGTTAGCGGGAGTCGGACCCAGTACTTC,CASSLVVSGSRTQYF
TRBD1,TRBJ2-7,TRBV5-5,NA,TGTGCCAGCAGCTTGGACCGTAACAGGGGGCCGAACTTC,CASSLDRNRGPNF
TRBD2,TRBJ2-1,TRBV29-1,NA,TGCAGCGTTGGAGTGGCGGGAGGGGGTGAGCAGTTCTTC,CSVGVAGGGEQFF
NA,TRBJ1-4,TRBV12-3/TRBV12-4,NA,TGTGCCAGCAGCTTAGGAGTTCGTCTGTTTTTT,CASSLGVRLFF